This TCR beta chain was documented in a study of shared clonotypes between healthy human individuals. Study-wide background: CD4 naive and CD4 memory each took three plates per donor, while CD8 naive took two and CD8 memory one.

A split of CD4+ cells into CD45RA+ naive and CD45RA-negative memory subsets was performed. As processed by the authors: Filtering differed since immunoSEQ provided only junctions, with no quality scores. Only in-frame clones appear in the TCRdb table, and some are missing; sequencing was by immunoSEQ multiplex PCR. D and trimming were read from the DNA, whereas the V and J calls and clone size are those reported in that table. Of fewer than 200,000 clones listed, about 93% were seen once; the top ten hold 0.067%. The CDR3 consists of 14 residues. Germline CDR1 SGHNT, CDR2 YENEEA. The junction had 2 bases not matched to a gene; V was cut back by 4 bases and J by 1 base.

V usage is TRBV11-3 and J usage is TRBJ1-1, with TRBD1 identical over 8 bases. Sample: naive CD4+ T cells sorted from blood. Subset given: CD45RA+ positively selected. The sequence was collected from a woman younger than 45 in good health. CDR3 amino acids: CASSSGQGNTEAFF. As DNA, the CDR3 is TGTGCCAGCAGCTCCGGACAGGGGAACACTGAAGCTTTCTTT.